This T cell receptor beta chain was documented in a study of tumor-infiltrating lymphocytes in primary liver carcinoma. Germline DNA was also extracted, and blood RNA derived from unsorted whole blood. Using a constant-region primer together with ProtoScript II reverse transcriptase, TCR beta cDNA was made from around 500 ng of total RNA. A slightly modified ARM-PCR protocol with three nested multiplex PCR rounds produced these TCR beta libraries. The first two PCR rounds used TRBV1-TRBV30 forward primers with a C-beta reverse primer, roughly 10 cycles each. One entry per CDR3 protein, called by TCRdb with MiXCR from the multiplex PCR reads. Here the sample spans 250,000 to 350,000 distinct CDR3 sequences, around three fifths being singletons. The CDR3 runs to 16 residues. Germline values: CDR1 SQVTM, CDR2 ANQGSEA. After removal of 4 bases from V and 4 bases from J, the junction contained 16 bases not matched to a gene.

The chain couples TRBV29-1 to TRBJ2-7; 7 bases are shared with TRBD2. The sequenced sample consisted of peripheral blood. This TCR was sampled from a woman aged 25 to 39 with primary liver carcinoma and hepatitis B virus infection. The CDR3 sequence: CSVAHSLGGQGYEQYF. In DNA, the CDR3 is TGCAGCGTTGCTCATAGCTTGGGAGGGCAGGGTTACGAGCAGTACTTC.